This T cell receptor beta chain was retrieved from a study of blood T cell repertoires in COVID-19. Study information: COVID-19 samples collected from the United States, Italy and Spain covered acute and convalescent phases. T cells, B-cell-depleted T cells, or PBMCs provided the cDNA or gDNA that served as material.

In the authors' methods: Reference gene primers were amplified, and this amplification served to estimate nucleated cell counts. Sequencing used immunoSEQ multiplex PCR; TCRdb keeps in-frame clones, though not all of them. V and J calls and clone size are copied from that table; D and trimming were computed from the DNA. The table has about 360,000 clones, 85% to 90% seen once. The CDR3 has 18 residues. Per the germline V gene, CDR1 is GTSNPN and CDR2 is SVGIG (reference sequence). J lost 2 bases, V lost 1 base, and 13 bases had no gene match. The chain uses TRBV30 and TRBJ2-1, with 8 bases lining up with TRBD2. The TCR was taken from a human donor in a cohort sampled during active COVID-19. Sample: peripheral blood. CDR3 in DNA: TGTGCCTGGAGTGACGGGAGGGTCTATTCCCGCCCCTACAATGAGCAGTTCTTC. Translated: CAWSDGRVYSRPYNEQFF. The whole variable domain, filled in from reference TRBV30 and TRBJ2-1, reads SQTIHQWPATLVQPVGSPLSLECTVEGTSNPNLYWYRQAAGRGLQLLFYSVGIGQISSEVPQNLSASRPQDRQFILSSKKLLLSDSGFYLCAWSDGRVYSRPYNEQFFGPGTRLTVL.